This passage covers 17 T cell receptor beta chains from one sample sequenced in a study of T cell responses to AZD1222 COVID-19 vaccine. The assay was immunoSEQ multiplex PCR, and TCRdb's table has in-frame clones only and misses some. The table records about 180,000 clones, 90% to 95% of them present only once. Specimen: peripheral blood, collected on day 0 of AZD1222 vaccination. The receptors were gathered from an adult in good health.

The chain carries TRBV5-1 and TRBJ1-4; 7 bases are a match to TRBD1. The germline V gene has CDR1 SGHRS and CDR2 YFSETQ. This CDR3 has 14 amino acids. J gave up 7 bases and V 0 bases, and 3 bases lay outside the gene matches. The CDR3 is CASSLAQGGEKLFF. Here the CDR3 DNA reads TGCGCCAGCAGCTTGGCCCAGGGGGGTGAAAAACTGTTTTTT.

This chain joins TRBV30 and TRBJ2-7; no firm D call. The CDR3 is 13 residues long. V shed 5 bases and J shed 0 bases, with 11 bases lying between them. Germline CDR1 is GTSNPN and CDR2 is SVGIG (reference sequence). CDR3 coding DNA: TGTGCCTGGGACTTCTCTAGCTCCTACGAGCAGTACTTC. It yields the protein CAWDFSSSYEQYF.

CDR3 bases: TGTGCCAGCAGCCAAGGCGTTGTAGCGGGAAGAGGCAATGAGCAGTTCTTC. This sequence encodes CASSQGVVAGRGNEQFF. The gene calls are TRBV3-1 (or the pseudogene TRBV3-2) and TRBJ2-1, with TRBD2 identical over 8 bases. Trimming at V came to 1 base and at J to 6 bases, leaving 11 bases not matched to a gene. The CDR3 covers 17 residues. The germline gives CDR1 LGHDT, CDR2 YNNKEL (reference sequence).

V is TRBV7-9 and J is TRBJ2-2; a weak D match, TRBD2 (7 bases). The V gene lost 1 base and the J gene lost 10 bases, with 16 bases spanning the gap. Germline-derived CDR1 and CDR2 are SEHNR and FQNEAQ (reference sequence). The CDR3 runs 15 residues. The CDR3 coding sequence is TGTGCCAGCAGCTTAGGGGGGGGCCAGGCCCCGGAGCTGTTTTTT. Its translation: CASSLGGGQAPELFF.

The chain has TRBV7-9 and TRBJ1-5; unclear D gene. Germline V gene data show CDR1 as SEHNR and CDR2 as FQNEAQ (reference sequence). V lost 2 bases and J lost 7, with 6 bases in between. This CDR3 region has 12 residues. For the CDR3, the DNA is TGTGCCAGCAGCTTAAGAGGGCAGCCCCAGCATTTT. It encodes CASSLRGQPQHF.

The chain links TRBV6-5 to TRBJ2-1; D is uncertain. The V gene's germline CDR1 is MNHEY and CDR2 SVGAGI. With 7 bases removed from V and 6 bases from J, the gap between germline ends came to 7 bases. The CDR3 has 11 residues. CDR3 residues: CASTRGNEQFF. The CDR3 coding sequence is TGTGCCAGCACCCGCGGCAATGAGCAGTTCTTC.

V gene TRBV6-1 combines with J gene TRBJ1-1; D is ambiguous. This CDR3 spans 14 amino acids. Germline loops: CDR1 MNHNS, CDR2 SASEGT. The V end lost 2 bases, the J end lost 0 bases, and 7 bases lay between the germline ends. The CDR3 here is CASSEMLVNTEAFF. The CDR3 region has the DNA TGTGCCAGCAGTGAAATGCTAGTGAACACTGAAGCTTTCTTT.

This clone was seen a handful of times. This chain joins TRBV7-6 and TRBJ2-3; D is possibly TRBD1 or TRBD2 (6 bases each). In germline, CDR1 is SGHVS, CDR2 FNYEAQ. This CDR3 contains 18 residues. Trimming took off 1 base at V and 2 bases at J, with 19 bases between the two ends. The DNA of the CDR3 is TGTGCCAGCAGCTTAGGGGGGCCCGGGGCGGGAACCACAGATACGCAGTATTTT. Its protein product is CASSLGGPGAGTTDTQYF.

This clone was seen a few times. The J gene is TRBJ1-6, the V gene TRBV6-5, with D tentatively TRBD1 (5 bases). Germline CDR1 reads MNHEY; CDR2 reads SVGAGI. This CDR3 comprises 15 residues. V lost 6 bases and J lost 8, with 17 bases in between. CDR3 protein: CASSLAAGPDSPLHF. CDR3 bases: TGTGCCAGCAGCCTCGCGGCAGGGCCTGATTCACCCCTCCACTTT.

The count of this clone is one. This chain uses TRBV5-4 with TRBJ2-2; a possible D gene is TRBD1 (5 bases). From germline, CDR1 is SGHNT and CDR2 YYREEE (reference sequence). The CDR3 has 15 residues. V lost 0 bases and J lost 6, with 12 bases in between. The CDR3 DNA sequence: TGTGCCAGCAGCTTGGGGACGGTGGGGCCCGGGGAGCTGTTTTTT. It is translated as CASSLGTVGPGELFF.

The chain couples TRBV10-1 to TRBJ2-7, with 7 bases fitting TRBD2. Germline V gene lookup returns CDR1 WNHNN and CDR2 SYGVQD (reference sequence). The CDR3 loop spans 15 amino acids. The V segment lost 2 bases and the J segment 3 bases; nucleotides outside the gene matches: 7. This CDR3 is CASSEGSSGLYEQYF. CDR3 DNA sequence: TGCGCCAGCAGTGAGGGGTCTAGCGGCCTCTACGAGCAGTACTTC.

The CDR3 spells CSVHRDYGYTF. The CDR3 nucleotides are TGCAGCGTTCACAGGGACTATGGCTACACCTTC. The chain joins TRBV29-1 to TRBJ1-2; a weak D match, TRBD1 (6 bases). Trimming took off 5 bases at V and 3 bases at J, with 7 bases between the two ends. Germline CDR1 and CDR2: SQVTM and ANQGSEA. The CDR3 contains 11 residues. Together with reference TRBV29-1 and TRBJ1-2, the CDR3 gives the full variable domain: SAVISQKPSRDICQRGTSLTIQCQVDSQVTMMFWYRQQPGQSLTLIATANQGSEATYESGFVIDKFPISRPNLTFSTLTVSNMSPEDSSIYLCSVHRDYGYTFGSGTRLTVV.

In its sample, this clone was seen once. V is TRBV19 and J is TRBJ1-5; D unclear. Per germline, CDR1 LNHDA and CDR2 SQIVND (reference sequence). This CDR3 region has 14 residues. Trimming took 3 bases from V and 4 from J, leaving 10 bases between them. The CDR3 loop reads CASSIRNGNQPQHF. As DNA, the CDR3 is TGTGCCAGTAGTATCAGAAACGGGAATCAGCCCCAGCATTTT.

This sequence joins TRBV30 and TRBJ1-5, with D maybe TRBD1 (5 bases). The germline V gene encodes CDR1 GTSNPN and CDR2 SVGIG (reference sequence). The CDR3 runs to 11 residues. V lost 1 base and J lost 9, with 7 bases in between. The CDR3 here is CAWSGGGPQHF. CDR3 in DNA: TGTGCCTGGAGTGGGGGGGGGCCCCAGCATTTT.

V and J are TRBV12-5 and TRBJ2-2; possible D gene TRBD2, 5 bases. Trimming stripped 2 bases from V and 1 base from J, with 14 bases between. Germline loops: CDR1 LGHNT, CDR2 FRNRAP. The CDR3 spans 17 residues. The CDR3 sequence is CASGLKRKSGNTGELFF. CDR3 sequence (DNA): TGTGCTAGTGGTTTGAAACGGAAAAGCGGGAACACCGGGGAGCTGTTTTTT. The full variable domain, its missing parts supplied by reference TRBV12-5 and TRBJ2-2, is DARVTQTPRHKVTEMGQEVTMRCQPILGHNTVFWYRQTMMQGLELLAYFRNRAPLDDSGMPKDRFSAEMPDATLATLKIQPSEPRDSAVYFCASGLKRKSGNTGELFFGEGSRLTVL.

This clone was recorded a few times. The V call is TRBV5-6, the J call TRBJ2-7; D might be TRBD2 (6 bases). Trimming pared 0 bases from V and 3 bases from J, leaving 10 bases between. This CDR3 is 14 amino acids long. The V gene's germline CDR1 is SGHDT and CDR2 YYEEEE. The CDR3 sequence: CASSLALASYEQYF. Written as DNA, the CDR3 is TGTGCCAGCAGCTTGGCACTAGCTAGCTACGAGCAGTACTTC. Full variable domain (missing parts from reference TRBV5-6 and TRBJ2-7): DAGVTQSPTHLIKTRGQQVTLRCSPKSGHDTVSWYQQALGQGPQFIFQYYEEEERQRGNFPDRFSGHQFPNYSSELNVNALLLGDSALYLCASSLALASYEQYFGPGTRLTVT.

The CDR3 is CASGPLAGDLTDTQYF. The CDR3 region has the DNA TGTGCCAGCGGACCCCTTGCGGGAGATCTTACAGATACGCAGTATTTT. J is TRBJ2-3 and V is TRBV9, with 7 positions matching TRBD2. V was clipped by 7 bases and J by 3 bases; unmatched bases: 14. Germline lookup yields CDR1 SGDLS and CDR2 YYNGEE. The CDR3 contains 16 residues.